In this sample, the clone carrying this T cell receptor (beta chain) turned up once. Its target is not known. This specimen comes from a study of OX40 agonist ivuxolimab in advanced cancers. Study-wide context: Dose-escalation patients' cancers were hepatocellular carcinoma, melanoma, renal cell or head and neck cancer. Study findings and constraints: In general, CD8+ T cells held more expanded clones than CD4+ did, on average. Low levels of normalized T-cell clonal expansion also appeared in some nonresponders.

The CDR3 consists of 14 residues. Trimming shortened V by 4 bases and J by 3 bases, and 12 bases separated the two germline ends. From germline, CDR1 is MNHEY and CDR2 SMNVEV (reference sequence). Peripheral blood came from all dose cohorts at three timepoints. The repertoire was sequenced with immunoSEQ multiplex PCR; TCRdb's copy has only in-frame clones and lacks some. The sample contains about 96,000 clones, more than 80% of which appear only once. The rearrangement uses TRBV27 and TRBJ1-1, with TRBD1 as a possible D gene (5 bases). This sequence was found in an adult with an advanced solid tumor such as melanoma, head and neck, liver or kidney cancer. The sample was CD4+ or CD8+ T cells sorted from blood, taken in a trial of the OX40 agonist ivuxolimab. The DNA for the CDR3 is TGTGCCAGCAGTTCCCCAGGGATCGACACTGAAGCTTTCTTT. Amino acids: CASSSPGIDTEAFF.